This T cell receptor (beta chain) came from a study of beta chain features in type 1 diabetes. Study summary: The examined sorted cells totaled over 85,000,000 across samples.

About this clone: Antigen specificity is unknown.

The germline V and J ends were trimmed by 7 bases and 3 bases, with 13 bases remaining between them. Germline V CDR1 and CDR2: SGHTA, FQGNSA. CDR3 length: 13 residues. Since all of the isolated RNA was reverse transcribed, expressed TCRB transcripts were what got sequenced. Profiled with immunoSEQ multiplex PCR; TCRdb holds only in-frame clones, not every one. The sample lists 620,000 or so clones, about 16% occurring once. Study results and caveats: In type 1 diabetes patients, VDJ junctions had fewer insertions; deletions at these junctions were more frequent.

The origin of this receptor is a young man in good health. This chain joins TRBV7-2 and TRBJ2-7; D perhaps matches TRBD2 (6 bases). Specimen: naive CD4+ T cells from blood. DNA for the CDR3: TGTGCCAGCACACTGCAGGGACTCTACGAGCAGTACTTC. Amino acids: CASTLQGLYEQYF.